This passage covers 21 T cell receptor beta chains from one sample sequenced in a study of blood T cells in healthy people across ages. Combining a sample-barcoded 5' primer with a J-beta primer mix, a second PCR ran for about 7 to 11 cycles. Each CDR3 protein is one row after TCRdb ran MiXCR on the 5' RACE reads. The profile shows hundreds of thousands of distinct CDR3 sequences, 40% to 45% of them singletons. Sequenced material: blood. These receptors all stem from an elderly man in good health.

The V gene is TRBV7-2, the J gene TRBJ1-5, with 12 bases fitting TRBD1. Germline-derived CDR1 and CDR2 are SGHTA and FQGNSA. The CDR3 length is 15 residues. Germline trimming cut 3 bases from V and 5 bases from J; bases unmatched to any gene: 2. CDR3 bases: TGTGCCAGCAGCTTGGGACAGGGGGCCTATCAGCCCCAGCATTTT. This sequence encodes CASSLGQGAYQPQHF.

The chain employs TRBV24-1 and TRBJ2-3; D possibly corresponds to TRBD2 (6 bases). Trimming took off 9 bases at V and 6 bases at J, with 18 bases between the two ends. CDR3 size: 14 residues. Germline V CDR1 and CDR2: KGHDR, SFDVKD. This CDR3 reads CATSARETRDTQYF. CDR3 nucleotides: TGTGCCACCTCGGCCCGGGAGACCCGTGATACGCAGTATTTT.

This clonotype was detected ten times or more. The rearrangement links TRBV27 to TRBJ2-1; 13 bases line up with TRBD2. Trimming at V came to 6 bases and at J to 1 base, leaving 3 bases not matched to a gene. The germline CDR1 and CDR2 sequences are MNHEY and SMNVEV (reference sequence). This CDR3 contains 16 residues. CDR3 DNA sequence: TGTGCCAGCAGCCGGACTAGCGGGAGTTCCTACAATGAGCAGTTCTTC. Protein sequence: CASSRTSGSSYNEQFF.

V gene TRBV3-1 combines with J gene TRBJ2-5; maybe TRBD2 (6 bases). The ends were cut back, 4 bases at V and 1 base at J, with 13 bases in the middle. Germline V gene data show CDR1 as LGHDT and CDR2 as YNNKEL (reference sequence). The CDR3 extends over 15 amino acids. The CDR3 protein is CASSPTGRFQETQYF. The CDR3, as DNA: TGTGCCAGCAGCCCGACGGGGAGGTTCCAAGAGACCCAGTACTTC.

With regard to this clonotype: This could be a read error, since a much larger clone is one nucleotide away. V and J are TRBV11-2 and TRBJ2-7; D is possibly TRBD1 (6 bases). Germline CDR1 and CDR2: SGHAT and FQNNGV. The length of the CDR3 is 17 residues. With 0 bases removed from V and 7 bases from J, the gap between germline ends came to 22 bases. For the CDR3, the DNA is TGTGCCAGCAGCTTAGATAGGGTACAGGGTACCTACAATGAGCAGTACTTC. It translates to CASSLDRVQGTYNEQYF.

CDR3 bases: TGTGCCAGCAGCTTCGGGACTAGCGGGAGTAGGGATGAGCAGTTCTTC. Encoded protein: CASSFGTSGSRDEQFF. The chain uses TRBV7-3 and TRBJ2-1; 14 nucleotides line up with TRBD2. The CDR3 spans 16 residues. The ends lost 3 bases at V and 8 bases at J; junction bases unmatched: 6. Germline lookup yields CDR1 SGHTA and CDR2 FQGTGA.

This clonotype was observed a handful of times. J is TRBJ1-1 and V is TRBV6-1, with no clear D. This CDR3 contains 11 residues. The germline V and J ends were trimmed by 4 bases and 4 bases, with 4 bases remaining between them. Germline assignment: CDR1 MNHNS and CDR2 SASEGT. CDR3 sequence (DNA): TGTGCCAGCAGTGTAATCACTGAAGCTTTCTTT. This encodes CASSVITEAFF.

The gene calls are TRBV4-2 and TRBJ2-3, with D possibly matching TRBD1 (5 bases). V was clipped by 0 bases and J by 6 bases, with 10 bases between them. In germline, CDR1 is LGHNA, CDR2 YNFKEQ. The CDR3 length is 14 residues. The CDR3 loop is CASSQDPGIDTQYF. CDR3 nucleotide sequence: TGTGCCAGCAGCCAAGATCCAGGGATTGATACGCAGTATTTT.

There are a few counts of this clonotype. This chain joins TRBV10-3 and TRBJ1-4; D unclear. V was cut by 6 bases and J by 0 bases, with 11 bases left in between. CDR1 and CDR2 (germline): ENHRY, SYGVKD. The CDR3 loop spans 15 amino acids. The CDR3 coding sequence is TGTGCCATCAGGGGTTACCTTGCAACTAATGAAAAACTGTTTTTT. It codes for CAIRGYLATNEKLFF.

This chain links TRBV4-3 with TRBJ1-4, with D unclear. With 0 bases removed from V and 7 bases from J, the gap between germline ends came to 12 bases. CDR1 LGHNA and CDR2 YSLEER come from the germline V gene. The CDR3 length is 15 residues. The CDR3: CASSQDGKTGEKLFF. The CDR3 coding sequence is TGCGCCAGCAGCCAAGATGGGAAAACGGGTGAAAAACTGTTTTTT.

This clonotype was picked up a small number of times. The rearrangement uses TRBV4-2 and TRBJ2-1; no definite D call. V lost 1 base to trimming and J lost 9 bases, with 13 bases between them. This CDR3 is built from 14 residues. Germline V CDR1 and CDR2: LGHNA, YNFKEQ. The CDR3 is CASSQGHGVGEQFF. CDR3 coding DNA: TGTGCCAGCAGCCAAGGTCACGGCGTGGGTGAGCAGTTCTTC.

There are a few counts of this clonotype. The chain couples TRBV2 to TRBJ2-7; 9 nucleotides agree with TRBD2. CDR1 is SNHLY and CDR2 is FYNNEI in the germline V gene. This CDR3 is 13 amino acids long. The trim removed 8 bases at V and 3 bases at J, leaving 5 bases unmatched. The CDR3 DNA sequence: TGTGCCAGCCAGGTAGCGGGGGTCTACGAGCAGTACTTC. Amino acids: CASQVAGVYEQYF. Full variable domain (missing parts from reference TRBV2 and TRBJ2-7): EPEVTQTPSHQVTQMGQEVILRCVPISNHLYFYWYRQILGQKVEFLVSFYNNEISEKSEIFDDQFSVERPDGSNFTLKIRSTKLEDSAMYFCASQVAGVYEQYFGPGTRLTVT.

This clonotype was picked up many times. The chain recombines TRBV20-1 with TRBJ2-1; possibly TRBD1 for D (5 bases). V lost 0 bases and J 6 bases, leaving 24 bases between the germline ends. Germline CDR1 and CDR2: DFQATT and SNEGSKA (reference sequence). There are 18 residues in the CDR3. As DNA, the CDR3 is TGCAGTGCTAGAGATAGTTTCCAGCGACAGACCCTTGGCAATGAGCAGTTCTTC. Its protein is CSARDSFQRQTLGNEQFF.

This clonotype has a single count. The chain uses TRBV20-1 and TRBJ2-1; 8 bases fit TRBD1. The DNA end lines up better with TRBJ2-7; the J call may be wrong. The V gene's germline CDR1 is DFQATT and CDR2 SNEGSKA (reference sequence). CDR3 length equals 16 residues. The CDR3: CSARDLGQGAYNEQYF. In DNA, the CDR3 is TGCAGTGCTAGAGATCTCGGGCAGGGGGCCTACAATGAGCAGTACTTC.

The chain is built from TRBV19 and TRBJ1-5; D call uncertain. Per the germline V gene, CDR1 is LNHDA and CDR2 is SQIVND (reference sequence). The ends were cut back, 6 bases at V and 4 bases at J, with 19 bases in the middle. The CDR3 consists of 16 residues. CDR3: CASRLEGRWGNQPQHF. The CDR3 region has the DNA TGTGCCAGTAGGCTCGAAGGGAGGTGGGGTAATCAGCCCCAGCATTTT.

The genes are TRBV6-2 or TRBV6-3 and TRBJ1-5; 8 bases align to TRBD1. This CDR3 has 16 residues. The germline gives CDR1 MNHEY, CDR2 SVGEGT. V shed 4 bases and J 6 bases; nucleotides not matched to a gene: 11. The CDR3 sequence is CASSSTQGGWIQPQHF. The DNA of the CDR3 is TGTGCCAGCAGTTCAACACAGGGGGGTTGGATTCAGCCCCAGCATTTT.

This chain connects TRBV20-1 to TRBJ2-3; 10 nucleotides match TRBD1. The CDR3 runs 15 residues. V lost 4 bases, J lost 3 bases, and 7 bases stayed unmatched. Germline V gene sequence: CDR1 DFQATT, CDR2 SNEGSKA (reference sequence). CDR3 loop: CSATTTGGITDTQYF. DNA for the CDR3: TGCAGTGCTACAACGACAGGGGGCATTACAGATACGCAGTATTTT.

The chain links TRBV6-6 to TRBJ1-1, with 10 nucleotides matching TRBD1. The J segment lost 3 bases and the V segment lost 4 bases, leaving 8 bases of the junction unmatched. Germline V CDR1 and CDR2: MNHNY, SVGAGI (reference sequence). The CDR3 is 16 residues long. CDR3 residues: CASSSGQGEVDTEAFF. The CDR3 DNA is TGTGCCAGCAGTTCTGGACAGGGGGAGGTGGACACTGAAGCTTTCTTT.

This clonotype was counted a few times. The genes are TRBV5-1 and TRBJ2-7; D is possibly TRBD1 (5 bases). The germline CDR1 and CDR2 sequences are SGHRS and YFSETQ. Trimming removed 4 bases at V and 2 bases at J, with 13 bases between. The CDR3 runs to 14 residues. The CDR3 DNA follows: TGCGCCAGCAGCCATGGGGCGGTGACCTACGAGCAGTACTTC. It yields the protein CASSHGAVTYEQYF.

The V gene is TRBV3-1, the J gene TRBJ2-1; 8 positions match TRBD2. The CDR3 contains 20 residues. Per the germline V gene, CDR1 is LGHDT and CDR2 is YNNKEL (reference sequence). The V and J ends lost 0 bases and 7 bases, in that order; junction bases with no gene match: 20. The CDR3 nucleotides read TGTGCCAGCAGCCAAGAATTTTGGACCTCTGAGCGGGAGCGACCAAATGAGCAGTTCTTC. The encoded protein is CASSQEFWTSERERPNEQFF.

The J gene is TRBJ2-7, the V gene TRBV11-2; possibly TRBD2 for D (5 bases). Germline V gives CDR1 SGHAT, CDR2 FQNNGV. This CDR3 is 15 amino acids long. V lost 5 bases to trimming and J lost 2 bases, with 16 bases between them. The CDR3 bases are TGTGCCAGCAGCCCTCCTGTCGGGGTAGCCTACGAGCAGTACTTC. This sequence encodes CASSPPVGVAYEQYF.